The clone carrying this T cell receptor (beta chain) has more than one count but fewer than ten. Its matching antigen is unknown. cDNA libraries for TCR beta contained unique molecular identifiers. TCRdb independently ran MiXCR on the PCR reads; one entry per CDR3 protein. The data contain around 400,000 distinct CDR3 sequences, more than 30% of them singletons. This entry is derived from a study of post-analysis software for immune sequencing data. Study-wide findings and caveats: About five TRBV segments were more frequent in patients than controls; TRBV5-6, TRBV5-1 and TRBV20-1 belonged to this group.

The CDR3 is made up of 13 amino acids. Germline V CDR1 and CDR2: SEHNR, FQNEAQ (reference sequence). V was pared by 4 bases and J by 3 bases, with 9 bases between. The chain joins TRBV7-9 to TRBJ1-2; weak D call: TRBD1 (5 bases). The sample taken for sequencing was blood. The origin of this receptor is a girl aged 2 to 9 with multiple sclerosis. CDR3 in DNA: TGTGCCAGCAGCTACAGGACCGACTATGGCTACACCTTC. This sequence encodes CASSYRTDYGYTF.